This TCR beta chain was recorded in a study of CD8 T cells in Susac syndrome. Reverse transcription used about 0.45 to 1 ug RNA and random hexamers. TCRdb passed the immunoSEQ multiplex PCR reads through MiXCR, listing each CDR3 protein once. The sample yields roughly 190,000 distinct CDR3 sequences, 93% seen once. TCR beta from blood CD8+ and CD4+ T cells was sequenced. There are 16 residues in the CDR3. Germline V gene data show CDR1 as LGHDT and CDR2 as YNNKEL (reference sequence). V lost 0 bases and J 5 bases, leaving 14 bases between the germline ends. The sequencing sample was made of CD4+ T cells from PBMCs. The V gene is TRBV3-1, the J gene TRBJ2-1; TRBD1 is a possible D gene (6 bases). This receptor was obtained from a human donor in good health. As DNA, the CDR3 is TGTGCCAGCAGCCAAGATCGTGGGACACATAACAATGAGCAGTTCTTC. It is translated as CASSQDRGTHNNEQFF.